Each of the 8 T cell receptor beta chains below was sequenced from the same sample in a study of metastatic and nonmetastatic thyroid tumors. TCRdb reanalyzed the PCR reads with MiXCR. Among around 26,000 clones, 3.7% were seen once, and the ten largest hold 3.2%. The entire patient cohort was treatment-naive prior to thyroid surgery. Material for sequencing was blood. The receptors were sampled from a male donor with papillary thyroid cancer or a benign thyroid nodule (not recorded which). Some clones in this sample may be carry-over from other donors' samples.

This clone showed up many times. Other DNA sequences within the sample encode an identical CDR3. V gene TRBV4-2 combines with J gene TRBJ2-6; the match to TRBD1 covers 8 bases. This CDR3 spans 17 amino acids. CDR1 and CDR2 from the germline V gene are LGHNA and YNFKEQ. The junction had 12 bases not matched to a gene; V was cut back by 4 bases and J by 7 bases. In DNA form, the CDR3 reads TGTGCCAGCAGCCCCACCGCAGGGGGCACAGGAGCCAACGTCCTGACTTTC. It translates to CASSPTAGGTGANVLTF.

This clone was seen a handful of times. This chain connects TRBV20-1 to TRBJ2-1; TRBD2 agrees at 9 bases. The germline CDR1 and CDR2 sequences are DFQATT and SNEGSKA (reference sequence). With V trimmed by 5 bases and J by 10 bases, 3 bases remained unmatched. The CDR3 sequence is 11 residues long. The CDR3 region is CSARGLAEQFF. CDR3 coding DNA: TGCAGTGCTCGCGGACTAGCGGAGCAGTTCTTC.

In this sample, this clone turned up many times. The gene calls are TRBV6-5 and TRBJ2-7; TRBD2 agrees at 12 bases. This CDR3 has 14 residues. V trimming: 4 bases; J trimming: 4 bases; junction bases outside the gene matches: 2. In germline, CDR1 is MNHEY, CDR2 SVGAGI. In DNA, the CDR3 is TGTGCCAGCAGTTCGACTAGCGGGGGTTACGAGCAGTACTTC. It translates to CASSSTSGGYEQYF.

This clone was observed a single time. The CDR3 end shows no conserved phenylalanine or tryptophan, and so a read error is likely. The chain combines TRBV20-1 with TRBJ2-7; D might be TRBD1 or TRBD2, each matching 5 bases. Germline loops: CDR1 DFQATT, CDR2 SNEGSKA (reference sequence). Deletions cut 8 bases from V and 2 bases from J, with 19 bases between. CDR3 length: 14 residues. CDR3 DNA: TGCAGTTCCTTTACCTGGGACGGCACCTACGAGCAGTACTGC. Encoded protein: CSSFTWDGTYEQYC.

This clone has only a few counts. The gene calls are TRBV6-1 and TRBJ1-1; D is possibly TRBD1 (5 bases). CDR3 size: 14 residues. Germline V CDR1 and CDR2: MNHNS, SASEGT. The ends were cut back, 4 bases at V and 2 bases at J, with 11 bases in the middle. CDR3 sequence: CASSGGSGNTEAFF. CDR3 bases: TGTGCCAGCAGTGGGGGGTCGGGAAACACTGAAGCTTTCTTT.

In its sample, this clone was seen many times. Other DNA sequences from this sample encode an identical CDR3 as well. V usage is TRBV4-1 and J usage is TRBJ1-3; D is perhaps TRBD1 (5 bases). V was clipped by 4 bases and J by 4 bases, with 14 bases between them. This CDR3 is built from 15 residues. The germline V gene encodes CDR1 MGHRA and CDR2 YSYEKL. The CDR3 here is CASSRRGGLGNTIYF. CDR3 DNA sequence: TGCGCCAGCAGCCGCCGGGGGGGGTTAGGAAACACCATATATTTT.

This clone was seen repeatedly, ten times or more. CDR3 in DNA: TGTGCCAGCAGCATGACCATCCTAGCGGGAAGGGAGCAGTTCTTC. Translation gives CASSMTILAGREQFF. The V gene is TRBV7-2, the J gene TRBJ2-1, with 9 bases aligning to TRBD2. V dropped 5 bases and J dropped 10; count of bases not matched to a gene: 12. Germline V lookup: CDR1 SGHTA, CDR2 FQGNSA. The CDR3 sequence is 15 residues long. Filled out from reference TRBV7-2 and TRBJ2-1, the complete variable domain reads GAGVSQSPSNKVTEKGKDVELRCDPISGHTALYWYRQSLGQGLEFLIYFQGNSAPDKSGLPSDRFSAERTGGSVSTLTIQRTQQEDSAVYLCASSMTILAGREQFFGPGTRLTVL.

This chain links TRBV12-3 or TRBV12-4 with TRBJ1-2, with 9 nucleotides matching TRBD1. This CDR3 comprises 14 residues. V dropped 6 bases and J dropped 9; count of bases not matched to a gene: 11. The CDR3 region is CASRPGTGYGSYTF. Written as DNA, the CDR3 is TGTGCCAGCAGACCCGGGACAGGGTACGGAAGCTACACCTTC.